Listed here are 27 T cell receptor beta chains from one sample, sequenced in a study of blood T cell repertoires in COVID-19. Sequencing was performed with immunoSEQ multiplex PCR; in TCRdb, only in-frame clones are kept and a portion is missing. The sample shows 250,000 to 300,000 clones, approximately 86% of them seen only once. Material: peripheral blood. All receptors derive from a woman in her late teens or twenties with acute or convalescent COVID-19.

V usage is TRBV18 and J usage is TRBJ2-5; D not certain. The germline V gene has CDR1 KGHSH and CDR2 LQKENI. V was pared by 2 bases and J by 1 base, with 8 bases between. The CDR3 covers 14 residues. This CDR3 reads CASSPELLQETQYF. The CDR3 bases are TGTGCCAGCTCACCAGAGCTACTCCAAGAGACCCAGTACTTC.

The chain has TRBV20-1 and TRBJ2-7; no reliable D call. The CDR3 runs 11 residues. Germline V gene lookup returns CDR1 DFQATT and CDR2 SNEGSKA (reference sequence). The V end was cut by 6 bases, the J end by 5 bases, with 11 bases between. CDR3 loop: CSARSVHEQYF. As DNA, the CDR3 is TGCAGTGCCAGAAGCGTCCACGAGCAGTACTTC.

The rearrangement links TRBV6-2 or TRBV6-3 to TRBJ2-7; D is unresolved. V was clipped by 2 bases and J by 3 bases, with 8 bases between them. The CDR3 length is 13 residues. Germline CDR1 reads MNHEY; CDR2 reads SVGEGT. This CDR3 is CASSYGQRYEQYF. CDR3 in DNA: TGTGCCAGCAGTTACGGCCAGCGCTACGAGCAGTACTTC.

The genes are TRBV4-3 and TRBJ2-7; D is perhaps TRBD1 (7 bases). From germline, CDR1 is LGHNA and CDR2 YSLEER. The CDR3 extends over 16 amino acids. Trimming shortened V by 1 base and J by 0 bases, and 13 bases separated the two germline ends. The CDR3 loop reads CASSQGGDRYSYEQYF. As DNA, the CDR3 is TGCGCCAGCAGCCAAGGGGGGGACAGATACTCCTACGAGCAGTACTTC.

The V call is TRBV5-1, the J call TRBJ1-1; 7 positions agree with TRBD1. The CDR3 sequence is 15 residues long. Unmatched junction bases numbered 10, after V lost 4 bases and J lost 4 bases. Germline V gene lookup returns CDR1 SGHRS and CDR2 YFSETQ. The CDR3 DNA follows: TGCGCCAGCAGCACACGACAGGGTTTAGGCACTGAAGCTTTCTTT. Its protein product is CASSTRQGLGTEAFF.

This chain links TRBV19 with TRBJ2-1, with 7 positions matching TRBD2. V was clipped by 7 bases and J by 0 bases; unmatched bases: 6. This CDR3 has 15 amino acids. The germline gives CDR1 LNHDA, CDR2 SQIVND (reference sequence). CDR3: CASMGGIHSYNEQFF. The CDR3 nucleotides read TGTGCCAGTATGGGAGGGATCCACTCCTACAATGAGCAGTTCTTC.

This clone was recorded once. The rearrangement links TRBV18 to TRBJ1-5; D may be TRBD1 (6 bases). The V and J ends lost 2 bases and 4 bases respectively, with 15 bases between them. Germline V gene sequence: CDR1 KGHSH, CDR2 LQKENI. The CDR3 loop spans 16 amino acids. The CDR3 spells CASSPNVGGRNQPQHF. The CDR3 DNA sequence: TGTGCCAGCTCACCAAACGTGGGGGGGCGTAATCAGCCCCAGCATTTT. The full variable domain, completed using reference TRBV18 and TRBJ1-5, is NAGVMQNPRHLVRRRGQEARLRCSPMKGHSHVYWYRQLPEEGLKFMVYLQKENIIDESGMPKERFSAEFPKEGPSILRIQQVVRGDSAAYFCASSPNVGGRNQPQHFGDGTRLSIL.

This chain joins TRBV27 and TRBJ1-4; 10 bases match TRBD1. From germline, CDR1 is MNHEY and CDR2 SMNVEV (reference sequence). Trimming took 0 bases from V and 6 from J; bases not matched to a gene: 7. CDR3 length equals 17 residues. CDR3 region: CASSLSTSGQGYEKLFF. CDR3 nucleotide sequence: TGTGCCAGCAGTTTATCGACGTCGGGACAGGGGTATGAAAAACTGTTTTTT.

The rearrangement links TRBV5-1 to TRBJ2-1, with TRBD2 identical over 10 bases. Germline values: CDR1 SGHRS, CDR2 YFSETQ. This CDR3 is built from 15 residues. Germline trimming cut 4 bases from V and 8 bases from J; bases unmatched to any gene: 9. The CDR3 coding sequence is TGCGCCAGCAGCCCCAGCGGGAGGGCCATTGATGAGCAGTTCTTC. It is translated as CASSPSGRAIDEQFF.

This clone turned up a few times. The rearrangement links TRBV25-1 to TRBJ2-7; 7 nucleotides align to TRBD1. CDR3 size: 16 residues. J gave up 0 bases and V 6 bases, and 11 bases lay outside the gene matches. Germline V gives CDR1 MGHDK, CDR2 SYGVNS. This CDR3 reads CASSNEGDRGSYEQYF. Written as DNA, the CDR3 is TGTGCCAGCAGCAATGAGGGGGACAGAGGCTCCTACGAGCAGTACTTC.

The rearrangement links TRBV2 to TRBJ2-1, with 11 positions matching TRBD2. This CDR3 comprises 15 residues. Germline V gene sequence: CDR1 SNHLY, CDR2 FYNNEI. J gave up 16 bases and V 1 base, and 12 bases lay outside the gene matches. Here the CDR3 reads CASSEVGSGRAVIFF. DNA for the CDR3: TGTGCCAGCAGTGAAGTTGGTAGCGGGAGGGCGGTTATCTTCTTC.

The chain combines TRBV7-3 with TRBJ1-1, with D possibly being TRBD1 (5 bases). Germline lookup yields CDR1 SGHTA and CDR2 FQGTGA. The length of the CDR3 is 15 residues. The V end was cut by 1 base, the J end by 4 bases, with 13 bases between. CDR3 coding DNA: TGTGCCAGCAGCTTAAATGCAGGGCTGGGCACTGAAGCTTTCTTT. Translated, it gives CASSLNAGLGTEAFF.

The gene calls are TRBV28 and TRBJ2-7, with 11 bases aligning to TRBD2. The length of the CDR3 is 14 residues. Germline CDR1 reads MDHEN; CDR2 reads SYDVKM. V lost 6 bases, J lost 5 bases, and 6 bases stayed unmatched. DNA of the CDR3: TGTGCCAGCAGAAAGGGACTAGCGGCCCACGAGCAGTACTTC. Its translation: CASRKGLAAHEQYF. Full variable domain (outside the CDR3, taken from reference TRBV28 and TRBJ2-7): DVKVTQSSRYLVKRTGEKVFLECVQDMDHENMFWYRQDPGLGLRLIYFSYDVKMKEKGDIPEGYSVSREKKERFSLILESASTNQTSMYLCASRKGLAAHEQYFGPGTRLTVT.

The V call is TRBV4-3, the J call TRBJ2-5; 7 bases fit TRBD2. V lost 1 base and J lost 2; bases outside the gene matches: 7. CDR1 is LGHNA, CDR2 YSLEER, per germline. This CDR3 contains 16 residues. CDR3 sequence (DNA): TGCGCCAGCAGCCAAGCCGCGGGGGAGCGGCAAGAGACCCAGTACTTC. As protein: CASSQAAGERQETQYF.

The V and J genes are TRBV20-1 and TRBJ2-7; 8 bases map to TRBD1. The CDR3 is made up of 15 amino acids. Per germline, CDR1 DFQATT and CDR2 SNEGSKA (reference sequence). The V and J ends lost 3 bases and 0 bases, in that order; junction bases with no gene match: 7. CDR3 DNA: TGCAGTGCTAGTGGTGCAGGGGGCGGCTCCTACGAGCAGTACTTC. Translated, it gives CSASGAGGGSYEQYF.

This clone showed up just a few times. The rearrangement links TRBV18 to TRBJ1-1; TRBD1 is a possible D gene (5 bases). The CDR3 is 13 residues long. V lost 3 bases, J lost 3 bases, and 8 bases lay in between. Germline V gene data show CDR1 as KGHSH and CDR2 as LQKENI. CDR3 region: CASSPDSHTEAFF. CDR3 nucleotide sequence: TGTGCCAGCTCACCCGACAGTCACACTGAAGCTTTCTTT. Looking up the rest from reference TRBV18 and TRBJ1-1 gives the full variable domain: NAGVMQNPRHLVRRRGQEARLRCSPMKGHSHVYWYRQLPEEGLKFMVYLQKENIIDESGMPKERFSAEFPKEGPSILRIQQVVRGDSAAYFCASSPDSHTEAFFGQGTRLTVV.

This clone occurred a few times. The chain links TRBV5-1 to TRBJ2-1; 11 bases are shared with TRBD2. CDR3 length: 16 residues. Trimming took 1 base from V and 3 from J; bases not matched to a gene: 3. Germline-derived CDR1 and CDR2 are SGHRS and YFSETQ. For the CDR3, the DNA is TGCGCCAGCAGCTTGTGGGGACTAGCGGACTACAATGAGCAGTTCTTC. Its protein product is CASSLWGLADYNEQFF.

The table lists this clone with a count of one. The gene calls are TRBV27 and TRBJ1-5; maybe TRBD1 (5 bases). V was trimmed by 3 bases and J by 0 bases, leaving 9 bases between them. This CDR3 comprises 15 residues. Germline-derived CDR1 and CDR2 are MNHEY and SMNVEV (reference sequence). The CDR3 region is CASSLTEDSNQPQHF. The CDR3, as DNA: TGTGCCAGCAGTTTGACAGAGGATAGCAATCAGCCCCAGCATTTT.

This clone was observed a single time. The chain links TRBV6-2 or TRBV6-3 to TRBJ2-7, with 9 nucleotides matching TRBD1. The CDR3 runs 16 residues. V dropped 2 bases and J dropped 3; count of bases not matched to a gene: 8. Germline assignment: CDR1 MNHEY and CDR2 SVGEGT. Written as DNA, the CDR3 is TGTGCCAGCAGTTACACAGAAAAGACAGGGGGCTACGAGCAGTACTTC. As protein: CASSYTEKTGGYEQYF.

This CDR3 reads CASSDRPPNYGYTF. Here the CDR3 DNA reads TGTGCCAGTAGCGACAGGCCACCGAACTATGGCTACACCTTC. The J gene is TRBJ1-2, the V gene TRBV19; tentatively, D is TRBD1 (6 bases). Germline V gene lookup returns CDR1 LNHDA and CDR2 SQIVND (reference sequence). The CDR3 length is 14 residues. Trimming removed 6 bases at V and 2 bases at J, with 13 bases between.

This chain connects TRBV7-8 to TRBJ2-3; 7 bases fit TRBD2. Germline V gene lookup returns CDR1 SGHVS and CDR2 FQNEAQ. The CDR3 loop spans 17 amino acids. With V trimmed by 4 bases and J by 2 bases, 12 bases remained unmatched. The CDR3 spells CASSSRAGTRPTDTQYF. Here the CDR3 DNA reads TGTGCCAGCAGCTCTCGAGCGGGAACCAGACCCACAGATACGCAGTATTTT. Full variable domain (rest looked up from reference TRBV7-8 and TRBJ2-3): GAGVSQSPRYKVAKRGQDVALRCDPISGHVSLFWYQQALGQGPEFLTYFQNEAQLDKSGLPSDRFFAERPEGSVSTLKIQRTQQEDSAVYLCASSSRAGTRPTDTQYFGPGTRLTVL.

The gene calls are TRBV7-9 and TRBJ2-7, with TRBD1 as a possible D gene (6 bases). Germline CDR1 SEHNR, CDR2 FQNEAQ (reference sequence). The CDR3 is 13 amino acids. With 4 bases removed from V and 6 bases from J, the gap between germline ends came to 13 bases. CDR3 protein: CASSYQTGFEQYF. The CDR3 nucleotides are TGTGCCAGCAGCTACCAAACAGGGTTCGAGCAGTACTTC.

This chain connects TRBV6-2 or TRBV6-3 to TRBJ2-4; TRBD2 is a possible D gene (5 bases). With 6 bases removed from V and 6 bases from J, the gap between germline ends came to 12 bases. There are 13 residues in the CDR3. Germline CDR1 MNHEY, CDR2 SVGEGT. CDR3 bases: TGTGCCAGCAGCCAGGAGGCCCTAAACATTCAGTACTTC. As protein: CASSQEALNIQYF.

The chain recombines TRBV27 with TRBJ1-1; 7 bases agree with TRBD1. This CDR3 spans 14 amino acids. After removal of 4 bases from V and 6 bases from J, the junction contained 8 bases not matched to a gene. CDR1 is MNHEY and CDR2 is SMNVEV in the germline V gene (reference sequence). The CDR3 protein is CASSSDRVLPEAFF. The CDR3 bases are TGTGCCAGCAGTTCCGACAGGGTATTACCTGAAGCTTTCTTT.

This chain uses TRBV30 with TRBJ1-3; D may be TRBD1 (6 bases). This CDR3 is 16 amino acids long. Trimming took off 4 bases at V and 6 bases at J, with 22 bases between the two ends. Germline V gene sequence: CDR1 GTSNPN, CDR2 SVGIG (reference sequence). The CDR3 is CAWTQAGALMLNTIYF. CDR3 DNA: TGTGCCTGGACCCAAGCAGGGGCGTTAATGTTAAACACCATATATTTT.

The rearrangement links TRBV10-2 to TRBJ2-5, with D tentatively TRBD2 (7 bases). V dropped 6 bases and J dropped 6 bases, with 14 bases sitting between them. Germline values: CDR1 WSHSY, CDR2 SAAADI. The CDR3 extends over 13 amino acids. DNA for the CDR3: TGCGCCAGCAGGGGGGGGCTAGTCCAGACCCAGTACTTC. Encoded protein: CASRGGLVQTQYF.

The CDR3: CASSPRLVADEQYF. DNA of the CDR3: TGTGCCAGCAGCCCCCGACTAGTTGCAGACGAGCAGTACTTC. The rearrangement joins TRBV7-2 to TRBJ2-7; D might be TRBD2 (6 bases). Trimming left V 5 bases short and J 5 bases short, with 16 bases between. CDR1 and CDR2 (germline): SGHTA, FQGNSA. The CDR3 totals 14 residues.